Listed below are T cell receptor beta chains from one sample, sequenced in a study of CXCR3-negative and CXCR3-positive naive CD8 T cells. With the 5' RACE reads reprocessed, TCRdb shows one record per CDR3 protein and no DNA. This sample lists about 50,000 distinct CDR3 sequences; its ten largest clones have roughly 0.59%. The sequenced sample was naive CXCR3+ CD8+ T cells from blood. The receptors shown here come from a human donor in good health. Some clones in this sample may be carry-over from other donors' samples. Each CDR3 is given with its conserved first and last residue.

V	J	CDR3
TRBV6-2/TRBV6-3	TRBJ1-1	CASRAGTAEAFF
TRBV20-1	TRBJ1-1	CSATKDKNTEAFF
TRBV2	TRBJ2-7	CAYVAGTYEQYF
TRBV4-3	TRBJ1-1	CASSQDKFLNTEAFF
TRBV28	TRBJ1-5	CASSPARQFNQPQHF
TRBV7-9	TRBJ1-1	CASSLVIGQAEAFF
TRBV5-1	TRBJ2-7	CASSLSDRGYEQYF
TRBV13	TRBJ2-7	CASSLGRVPYEQYF
TRBV29-1	TRBJ2-1	CSQISYNEQFF
TRBV4-2	TRBJ1-1	CASSHGLEAFF
TRBV7-9	TRBJ1-1	CASSSLRELNTEAFF
TRBV29-1	TRBJ1-2	CSVPSPLKGQGNYGYTF
TRBV7-2	TRBJ2-2	CASSLWTSGVNTGELFF
TRBV7-9	TRBJ1-3	CASSPVSGNTIYF
TRBV12-3/TRBV12-4	TRBJ1-6	CASSLGGGSPLHF
TRBV6-5	TRBJ1-2	CASTQCSYGYTF
TRBV7-9	TRBJ1-2	CASSLGRVDLRYGYTF
TRBV20-1	TRBJ2-1	CSARAVGAGVYNEQFF
TRBV7-8	TRBJ2-7	CASSLARGGYEQYF
TRBV7-8	TRBJ2-1	CASSPTGGAGLANNEQFF
TRBV28	TRBJ2-1	CASSPGTSGSNEQFF
TRBV7-6	TRBJ2-3	CASTITGGSTDTQYF
TRBV7-9	TRBJ2-7	CASSLVFDEQYF
TRBV2	TRBJ1-6	CASALLGNSPLHF
TRBV28	TRBJ2-7	CASSLADRVGEQYF
TRBV7-9	TRBJ2-1	CASSRFFGSARSNNEQFF
TRBV29-1	TRBJ1-1	CSGRQITEAFF
TRBV9	TRBJ2-7	CASSAGGEGLYEQYF
TRBV10-3	TRBJ1-2	CATDPQNNYGYTF
TRBV6-2/TRBV6-3	TRBJ2-1	CASSFNPSGPSLHNEQFF
TRBV20-1	TRBJ2-7	CSATDRGSSSYEQYF
TRBV27	TRBJ2-1	CASSWESSYNEQFF
TRBV29-1	TRBJ1-1	CSAAGTAMNTEAFF
TRBV5-6	TRBJ1-5	CASSSTDREDQPQHF
TRBV29-1	TRBJ2-1	CSVERDRSYNEQFF
TRBV7-2	TRBJ1-6	CASSPDIGNSPLHF
TRBV24-1	TRBJ2-3	CATSDLPSDTQYF
TRBV13	TRBJ1-2	CASSLEPGNYGYTF
TRBV12-3/TRBV12-4	TRBJ2-1	CASSLVLLSSYNEQFF
TRBV7-3	TRBJ1-1	CASSLIQGNTEAFF
TRBV28	TRBJ2-7	CASSLLTGLATYEQYF